Here is one T cell receptor beta chain with its context. The data originate from a study of blood T cell repertoires in COVID-19. In germline, CDR1 is SGHNT, CDR2 YENEEA. The V and J ends lost 1 base and 4 bases, in that order; junction bases with no gene match: 6. The CDR3 consists of 16 residues. Original processing methods: Estimation of nucleated cell counts relied on the amplification of reference gene primers. Sequencing used immunoSEQ multiplex PCR; TCRdb keeps in-frame clones, though not all of them. The V and J calls and the clone size are those of that table, but D and trimming were determined from the DNA. The sample has 150,000 to 200,000 clones, roughly 80% seen once.

The sequence derives from a man in his 70s with acute or convalescent COVID-19. V usage is TRBV11-3 and J usage is TRBJ2-3, with TRBD2 matching 9 bases. The source material was peripheral blood. CDR3 sequence: CASSLVAGGPSDTQYF. The CDR3 DNA follows: TGTGCCAGCAGCTTAGTGGCGGGGGGGCCCTCAGATACGCAGTATTTT.